A single sample gave rise to the 14 T cell receptor beta chains below, sequenced in a study of T cells in localized non-small cell lung cancer. Method: immunoSEQ multiplex PCR; TCRdb's copy keeps in-frame clones and lacks some. The sample records about 1,400 clones, about 25% being singletons. The sequencing here drew on normal lung tissue next to the tumor, taken before any cancer treatment. Every receptor here comes from an older male donor with stage II lung adenocarcinoma.

This chain links TRBV10-3 with TRBJ1-1; no clear D gene. Germline CDR1 is ENHRY and CDR2 is SYGVKD. The V gene lost 4 bases and the J gene lost 1 base, with 10 bases spanning the gap. The CDR3 runs to 14 residues. The CDR3 sequence: CAISVNGENTEAFF. The CDR3 coding sequence is TGTGCCATCAGTGTTAACGGGGAGAACACTGAAGCTTTCTTT.

The V call is TRBV28, the J call TRBJ2-7; the D gene is possibly TRBD1 (7 bases). Trimming stripped 11 bases from V and 3 bases from J, with 14 bases between. Germline-derived CDR1 and CDR2 are MDHEN and SYDVKM. This CDR3 has 12 residues. CDR3 sequence (DNA): TGTGCCTGCGCGGGACAGTTCTACGAGCAGTACTTC. Encoded protein: CACAGQFYEQYF.

The rearrangement joins TRBV4-1 to TRBJ1-2; tentative D call: TRBD1 (5 bases). The V end was cut by 1 base, the J end by 4 bases, with 13 bases between. CDR1 MGHRA and CDR2 YSYEKL come from the germline V gene. The CDR3 length is 15 residues. The CDR3 DNA reads as TGCGCCAGCAGCCAAGCTCAGGGAGGACTCTATGGCTACACCTTC. Translating gives CASSQAQGGLYGYTF.

The V call is TRBV11-1, the J call TRBJ1-1, with unresolved D. V dropped 5 bases and J dropped 5 bases, with 15 bases sitting between them. The CDR3 totals 14 residues. Germline V gives CDR1 SGHAT, CDR2 FQDESV (reference sequence). The CDR3 is CASSLGRGGTEAFF. For the CDR3, the DNA is TGTGCCAGCAGCCTAGGCAGAGGAGGAACTGAAGCTTTCTTT.

This chain joins TRBV4-1 and TRBJ2-4; D is unresolved. Trimming stripped 0 bases from V and 5 bases from J, with 20 bases between. CDR1 is MGHRA, CDR2 YSYEKL, per germline. This CDR3 contains 18 residues. The DNA of the CDR3 is TGCGCCAGCAGCCAAGACCATGGCCGCCTCAGTCCTCAAAACATTCAGTACTTC. Protein: CASSQDHGRLSPQNIQYF.

This clone is deemed large. This chain joins TRBV6-8 and TRBJ1-5; TRBD1 aligns across 10 bases. V gave up 8 bases and J gave up 5 bases; unmatched junction bases: 0. The CDR3 extends over 12 amino acids. CDR1 is MNHGY, CDR2 SAAAGT, per germline. The CDR3 is CASGQGDQPQHF. CDR3 coding DNA: TGTGCCAGCGGACAGGGGGATCAGCCCCAGCATTTT.

In its sample, this clone is medium-sized. This chain uses TRBV11-3 with TRBJ2-3; D perhaps matches TRBD2 (5 bases). Trimming pared 1 base from V and 0 bases from J, leaving 23 bases between. Germline CDR1 SGHNT, CDR2 YENEEA. This CDR3 region has 20 residues. The CDR3 DNA reads as TGTGCCAGCAGCTTAGGTCCAGCAGCGTCGGAGGAGGCTAGCACAGATACGCAGTATTTT. Protein: CASSLGPAASEEASTDTQYF.

In DNA form, the CDR3 reads TGTGCCAGTAGTATCGGGGGGACCTACGAGCAGTACTTC. Its translation is CASSIGGTYEQYF. The chain carries TRBV19 and TRBJ2-7, with 7 positions matching TRBD2. The CDR3 is made up of 13 amino acids. After removal of 3 bases from V and 2 bases from J, the junction contained 1 base not matched to a gene. Germline V lookup: CDR1 LNHDA, CDR2 SQIVND (reference sequence). Combining the CDR3 with reference TRBV19 and TRBJ2-7 gives the whole variable domain DGGITQSPKYLFRKEGQNVTLSCEQNLNHDAMYWYRQDPGQGLRLIYYSQIVNDFQKGDIAEGYSVSREKKESFPLTVTSAQKNPTAFYLCASSIGGTYEQYFGPGTRLTVT.

This clone came up a few times. V gene TRBV6-8 combines with J gene TRBJ2-1, with 7 positions matching TRBD2. V was pared by 8 bases and J by 7 bases, with 20 bases of the junction left unmatched. Germline CDR1 is MNHGY and CDR2 is SAAAGT. CDR3 length: 17 amino acids. CDR3 residues: CASSLRGGGSRGNEQFF. CDR3 nucleotides: TGTGCCAGCTCCCTAAGGGGCGGCGGGAGCCGCGGGAATGAGCAGTTCTTC.

By share, this clone ranks as medium-sized. The rearrangement joins TRBV6-8 to TRBJ1-4, with TRBD1 as a possible D gene (6 bases). This CDR3 has 15 amino acids. V shed 4 bases and J shed 0 bases, with 9 bases lying between them. CDR1 and CDR2 from the germline V gene are MNHGY and SAAAGT. As DNA, the CDR3 is TGTGCCAGCAGTTCGGAGGGGGCAACTAATGAAAAACTGTTTTTT. Protein sequence: CASSSEGATNEKLFF.

This clone was observed a few times. The rearrangement joins TRBV19 to TRBJ2-1; 10 positions match TRBD2. This CDR3 contains 15 residues. Germline V gives CDR1 LNHDA, CDR2 SQIVND (reference sequence). The ends lost 7 bases at V and 5 bases at J; junction bases unmatched: 8. The CDR3 protein is CASTSSGGPNNEQFF. The CDR3 DNA sequence: TGTGCCAGTACATCTAGCGGGGGCCCGAACAATGAGCAGTTCTTC.

The chain has TRBV5-1 and TRBJ2-1; D not resolved. The CDR3 covers 14 residues. Germline CDR1 and CDR2: SGHRS and YFSETQ. V was pared by 2 bases and J by 5 bases, with 11 bases between. The CDR3 DNA follows: TGCGCCAGCAGCTTAGGCGACGAACACAATGAGCAGTTCTTC. Its translation: CASSLGDEHNEQFF.

The chain joins TRBV5-1 to TRBJ1-2; D uncertain. The V end lost 6 bases, the J end lost 6 bases, and 18 bases lay between the germline ends. Germline values: CDR1 SGHRS, CDR2 YFSETQ. This CDR3 has 14 amino acids. CDR3 sequence (DNA): TGCGCCAGCAACTCGGCCGCAGAAGGAGATGGCTACACCTTC. Translation gives CASNSAAEGDGYTF.

V is TRBV11-3 and J is TRBJ2-5; a possible D gene is TRBD2 (5 bases). CDR1 is SGHNT and CDR2 is YENEEA in the germline V gene. V was shortened by 3 bases and J by 5 bases, with 19 bases between the two germline ends. The CDR3 spans 16 residues. CDR3 nucleotides: TGTGCCAGCAGCTTGTCTGGTCGGACTGTGGGGGAGACCCAGTACTTC. It encodes CASSLSGRTVGETQYF. Combining the CDR3 with reference TRBV11-3 and TRBJ2-5 gives the whole variable domain EAGVVQSPRYKIIEKKQPVAFWCNPISGHNTLYWYLQNLGQGPELLIRYENEEAVDDSQLPKDRFSAERLKGVDSTLKIQPAELGDSAVYLCASSLSGRTVGETQYFGPGTRLLVL.